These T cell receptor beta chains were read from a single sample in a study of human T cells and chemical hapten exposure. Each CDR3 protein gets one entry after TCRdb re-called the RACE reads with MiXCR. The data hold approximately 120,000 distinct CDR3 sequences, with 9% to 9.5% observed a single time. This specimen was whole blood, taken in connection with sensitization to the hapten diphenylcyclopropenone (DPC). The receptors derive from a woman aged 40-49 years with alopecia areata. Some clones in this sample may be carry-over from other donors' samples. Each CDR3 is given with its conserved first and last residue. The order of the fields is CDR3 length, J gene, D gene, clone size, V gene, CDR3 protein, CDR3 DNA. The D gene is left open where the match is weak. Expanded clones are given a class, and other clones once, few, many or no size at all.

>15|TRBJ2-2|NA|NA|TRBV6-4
CASSDRGFGTGELFF
TGTGCCAGCAGTGATAGGGGATTCGGCACCGGGGAGCTGTTTTTT
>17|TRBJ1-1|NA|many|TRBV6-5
CASSHALMAAGEGEAFF
TGTGCCAGCAGTCACGCATTAATGGCAGCCGGTGAGGGTGAAGCTTTCTTT
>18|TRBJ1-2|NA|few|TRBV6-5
CASRPPLYREWPNYGYTF
TGTGCCAGCAGACCACCACTATACAGGGAATGGCCTAACTATGGCTACACCTTC
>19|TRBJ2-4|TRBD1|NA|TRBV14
CASSQDGRGRDRAKNIQYF
TGTGCCAGCAGCCAAGATGGCAGGGGGCGAGACCGGGCCAAAAACATTCAGTACTTC
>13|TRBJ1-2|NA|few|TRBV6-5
CASSYRHNYGYTF
TGTGCCAGCAGTTACAGACACAACTATGGCTACACCTTC
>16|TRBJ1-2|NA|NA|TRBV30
CAWSVGGAPGRYGYTF
TGTGCCTGGAGCGTAGGGGGGGCACCCGGGCGATATGGCTACACCTTC
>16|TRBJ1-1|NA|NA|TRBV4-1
CASSQDGGGRGTEAFF
TGCGCCAGCAGCCAAGATGGAGGGGGGCGCGGCACTGAAGCTTTCTTT
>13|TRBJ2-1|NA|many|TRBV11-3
CASSVDSYNEQFF
TGTGCCAGCAGCGTAGACAGTTACAATGAGCAGTTCTTC
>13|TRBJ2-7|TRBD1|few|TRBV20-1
CSAPGTAAYEQYF
TGCAGTGCTCCCGGGACAGCGGCCTACGAGCAGTACTTC
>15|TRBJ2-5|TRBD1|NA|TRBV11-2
CASSAQGAWEETQYF
TGTGCCAGCAGCGCTCAGGGGGCTTGGGAAGAGACCCAGTACTTC
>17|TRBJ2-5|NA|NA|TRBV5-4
CASSLSRGAIYQETQYF
TGTGCCAGCAGCTTAAGTCGGGGCGCGATCTACCAAGAGACCCAGTACTTC
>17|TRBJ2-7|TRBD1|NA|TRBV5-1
CASSSPREGQGNYEQYF
TGCGCCAGCAGCTCCCCCAGGGAGGGACAGGGAAACTACGAGCAGTACTTC
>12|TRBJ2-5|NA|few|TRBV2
CASITVAETQYF
TGTGCCAGCATAACTGTAGCGGAGACCCAGTACTTC
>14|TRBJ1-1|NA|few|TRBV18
CASSPQRNEVWAFF
TGTGCCAGCTCACCACAGCGTAACGAAGTTTGGGCTTTCTTT
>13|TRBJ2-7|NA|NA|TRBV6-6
CASSITGAYEQYF
TGTGCCAGCAGCATAACGGGGGCCTACGAGCAGTACTTC
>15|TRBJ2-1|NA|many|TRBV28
CALSDSGRDYNEQFF
TGTGCCCTATCCGACTCGGGACGGGACTACAATGAGCAGTTCTTC
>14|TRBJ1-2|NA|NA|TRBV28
CASSLPSRGAGYTF
TGTGCCAGCAGTTTACCCTCCCGGGGCGCTGGCTACACCTTC
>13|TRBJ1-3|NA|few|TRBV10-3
CAIRSGSGNTIYF
TGTGCCATCAGATCCGGCTCTGGAAACACCATATATTTT
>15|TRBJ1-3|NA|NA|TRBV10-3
CAIKFRWSSGNTIYF
TGTGCCATCAAATTTAGATGGAGCTCTGGAAACACCATATATTTT
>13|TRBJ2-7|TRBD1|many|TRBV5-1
CASQSDRGGEQYF
TGCGCCAGCCAATCGGACAGGGGGGGCGAGCAGTACTTC
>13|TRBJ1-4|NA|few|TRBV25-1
CASSSEGHEKLFF
TGTGCCAGCAGTTCGGAGGGTCATGAAAAACTGTTTTTT
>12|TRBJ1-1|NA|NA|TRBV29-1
CSATGLNTEAFF
TGCAGCGCTACAGGGCTGAACACTGAAGCTTTCTTT
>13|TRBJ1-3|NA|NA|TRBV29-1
CSAQTDSGNTIYF
TGCAGCGCTCAGACGGACTCTGGAAACACCATATATTTT
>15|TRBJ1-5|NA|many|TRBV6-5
CASRTNGLVNQPQHF
TGTGCCAGCAGGACAAACGGGTTGGTGAATCAGCCCCAGCATTTT
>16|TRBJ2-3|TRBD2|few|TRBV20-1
CSASGGGFGFTDTQYF
TGCAGTGCTAGCGGGGGGGGTTTCGGTTTCACAGATACGCAGTATTTT
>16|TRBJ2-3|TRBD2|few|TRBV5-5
CASSFGILAATDTQYF
TGTGCCAGCAGCTTTGGTATACTAGCGGCAACAGATACGCAGTATTTT
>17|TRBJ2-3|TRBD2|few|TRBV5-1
CASTRGGGGTTYDTQYF
TGCGCCAGCACCAGGGGAGGCGGGGGGACCACATATGATACGCAGTATTTT
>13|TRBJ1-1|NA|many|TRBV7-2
CASRLTLGAEAFF
TGTGCCAGCAGGTTGACCCTCGGAGCTGAAGCTTTCTTT
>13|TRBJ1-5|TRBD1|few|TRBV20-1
CSAPDRGNQPQHF
TGCAGTGCCCCGGACAGGGGCAATCAGCCCCAGCATTTT
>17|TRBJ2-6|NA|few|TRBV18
CASSPGFLTSGANVLTF
TGTGCCAGCTCACCAGGCTTTCTTACATCAGGGGCCAACGTCCTGACTTTC
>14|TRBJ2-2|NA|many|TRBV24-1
CATSDLGRTGELFF
TGTGCCACCAGTGATTTGGGACGGACCGGGGAGCTGTTTTTT
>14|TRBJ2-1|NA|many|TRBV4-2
CASSHSGSYNEQFF
TGTGCCAGCAGCCATTCGGGCTCCTACAATGAGCAGTTCTTC
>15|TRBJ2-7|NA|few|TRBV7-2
CASSLDPGALREQYF
TGTGCCAGCAGCTTAGACCCGGGGGCCCTGCGGGAGCAGTACTTC
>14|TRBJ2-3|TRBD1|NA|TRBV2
CASSDRGSSDTQYF
TGTGCCAGCAGCGACAGGGGAAGCTCAGATACGCAGTATTTT
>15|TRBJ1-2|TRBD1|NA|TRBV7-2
CASSPGTGANYGYTF
TGTGCCAGCAGCCCCGGGACAGGGGCTAACTATGGCTACACCTTC
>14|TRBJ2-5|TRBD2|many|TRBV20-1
CSAHVSGAQETQYF
TGCAGTGCCCATGTCAGCGGGGCCCAAGAGACCCAGTACTTC
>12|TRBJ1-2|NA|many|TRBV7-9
CASSASNYGYTF
TGTGCCAGCAGTGCCTCCAACTATGGCTACACCTTC
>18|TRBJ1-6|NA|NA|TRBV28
CASSFPLQGSSYNSPLHF
TGTGCCAGCAGTTTTCCTCTACAGGGAAGCTCCTATAATTCACCCCTCCACTTT
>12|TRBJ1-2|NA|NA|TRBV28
CASSSDRLYFTF
TGTGCCAGCAGCTCTGACAGACTCTACTTCACCTTC
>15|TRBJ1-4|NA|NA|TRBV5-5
CASSQGPGTSEKLFF
TGTGCCAGCAGCCAAGGCCCGGGGACTTCTGAAAAACTGTTTTTT
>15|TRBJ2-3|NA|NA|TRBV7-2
CASSTNGQITDTQYF
TGTGCCAGCAGCACCAACGGACAAATCACAGATACGCAGTATTTT
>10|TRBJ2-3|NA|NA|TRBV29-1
CSVGIDTQYF
TGCAGCGTTGGTATCGATACGCAGTATTTT
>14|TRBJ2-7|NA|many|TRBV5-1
CASSLRQSSYEQYF
TGCGCCAGCAGCTTAAGGCAGTCGTCCTACGAGCAGTACTTC
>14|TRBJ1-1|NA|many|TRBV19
CASSPQGGRTEAFF
TGTGCCAGTAGTCCGCAGGGAGGGAGGACTGAAGCTTTCTTT
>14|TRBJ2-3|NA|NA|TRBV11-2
CASSFDYSTDTQYF
TGTGCCAGCAGCTTTGACTATAGCACAGATACGCAGTATTTT
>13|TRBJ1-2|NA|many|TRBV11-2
CASSPAANYGYTF
TGTGCCAGCTCCCCGGCGGCTAACTATGGCTACACCTTC
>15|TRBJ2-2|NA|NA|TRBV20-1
CSASRGGQNTGELFF
TGCAGTGCTAGCCGCGGGGGACAGAACACCGGGGAGCTGTTTTTT
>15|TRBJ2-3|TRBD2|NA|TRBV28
CASSFVLAGTDTQYF
TGTGCCAGCAGTTTTGTACTAGCGGGCACAGATACGCAGTATTTT
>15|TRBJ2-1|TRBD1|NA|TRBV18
CASSPSRGRWNEQFF
TGTGCCAGCTCACCCTCCAGGGGGCGTTGGAATGAGCAGTTCTTC
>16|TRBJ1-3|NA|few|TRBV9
CASSETGGIAGNTIYF
TGTGCCAGCAGCGAGACAGGAGGAATTGCTGGAAACACCATATATTTT
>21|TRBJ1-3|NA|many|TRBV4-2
CASSQDRELGTTRFSGNTIYF
TGTGCCAGCAGCCAAGATCGCGAGTTGGGAACAACACGGTTCTCTGGAAACACCATATATTTT
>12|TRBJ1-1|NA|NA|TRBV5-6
CASSFRQVEAFF
TGTGCCAGCAGCTTCAGACAGGTAGAAGCTTTCTTT
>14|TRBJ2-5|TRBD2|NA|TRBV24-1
CATSPASGLETQYF
TGTGCCACCAGTCCGGCTAGCGGGTTGGAGACCCAGTACTTC
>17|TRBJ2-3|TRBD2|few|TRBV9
CASSVDSTSVSTDTQYF
TGTGCCAGCAGCGTAGACTCCACTAGCGTCAGCACAGATACGCAGTATTTT
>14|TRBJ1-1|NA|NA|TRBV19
CASSNGQGYTEAFF
TGTGCCAGTAGTAACGGCCAGGGGTACACTGAAGCTTTCTTT